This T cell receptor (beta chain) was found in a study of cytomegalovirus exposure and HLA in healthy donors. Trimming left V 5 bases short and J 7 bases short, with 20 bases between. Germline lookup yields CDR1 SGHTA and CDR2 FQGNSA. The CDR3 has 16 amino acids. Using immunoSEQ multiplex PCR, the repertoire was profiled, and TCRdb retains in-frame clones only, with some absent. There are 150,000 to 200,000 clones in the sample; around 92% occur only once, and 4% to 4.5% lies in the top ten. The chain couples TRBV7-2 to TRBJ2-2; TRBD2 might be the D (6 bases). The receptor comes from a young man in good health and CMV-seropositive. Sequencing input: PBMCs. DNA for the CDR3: TGTGCCAGCAGCATTCGTTCGGGGGTCGGAAGCGGGGAGCTGTTTTTT. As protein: CASSIRSGVGSGELFF.